The entry that follows covers one T cell receptor (beta chain) sequence. No antigen is known for it. The input lacks base qualities; no much larger clone sits a single base away. The sample originates from a study of T cell clonotyping in hematopoietic cell transplantation (dated by TCRdb to the early 2020s). For the wider study: Pretransplant samples from recipients were collected after cytoreduction. Recruitment of patients ran from late 2015 to early 2017, and follow-up continued until late 2020 or until death. A total of 110 to 150 blood samples were collected in the study from some 40 consecutive transplant recipients and their related donors.

The paper's findings and limits, for the study overall: Sample size was limited, and cells were not sorted, so CD4 and CD8 repertoire contributions could not be separated. Only a small fraction of recipient repertoires overlapped donor repertoires, with over 97% appearing de novo at the given depth. Inverse Simpson Index values from donors and from recipients before transplant predicted broader TCR repertoire diversity after transplant. Recipient TCR diversity fell after transplant, with pathologically expanded clonotypes rising progressively from day 30 to day 180.

The immunoSEQ assay, a bias-controlled multiplex PCR using V- and J-specific primers, was used to amplify TCR beta CDR3 regions from genomic DNA. A second PCR step added a proprietary barcode and Illumina adapter sequences to the CDR3 amplicons. An Illumina MiSeq instrument was used for sequencing of the CDR3 libraries. In the authors' own workflow: Export and quality control were done with immunoSEQ Analyzer 3.0, while downstream analyses used R Bioconductor and Immunarch. Only productive rearrangements in the normalized downsampled data set went into calculating the repertoire metrics. Pathologically expanded clonotypes were defined as those larger than 5 templates in the normalized cohort. Repertoire diversity was measured with the Inverse Simpson Index. CMV-specificity analyses were carried out on the non-normalized data set to capture all clonotypes. The source is immuneACCESS, and TCRdb retained only in-frame sequences with V and J called. Part of the clones is not carried over; for the studies checked, unresolved V genes explain less than half of this, and the remainder is unexplained. V and J calls and clone size are those listed in that table; D and trimming were worked out from the DNA. The sample table shows 49,000 or so clones, and 80% to 85% are seen once. Of the sample, around 5.3% falls within the top ten clones.

The sample's time point label is to be understood as: recipient sample about 28 days before transplant, after cytoreduction. Recipient blood was collected about 28 days before transplant and at days 30, 100 and 180 after transplant. Nuclei Lysis Solution was used to extract genomic DNA from fresh or cryopreserved unfractionated peripheral blood mononuclear cells. Trimmed from V: 3 bases; trimmed from J: 3 bases; junction bases lacking a gene match: 6. Inclusive of the bounding cysteine and phenylalanine, the CDR3 is 16 residues long. The retained sequence is limited to the CDR3, 48 bases, with the frame set at the first base. The germline V gene sets CDR1 to MDHEN and CDR2 to SYDVKM.

The chain employs TRBV28 and TRBJ1-5, with 9 junctional bases fitting TRBD1. The TCR originated in a man between 60 and 75 years old with myelodysplastic syndrome. Some clones in this sample may be carry-over from other donors' samples. The specimen comprised peripheral blood mononuclear cells, sampled before stem cell transplant. The nucleotides are TGTGCCAGCAGTTTCCAGGGACAGGGACCCAATCAGCCCCAGCATTTT. This encodes CASSFQGQGPNQPQHF.